Here is one TCR beta chain with its context. The specificity of this receptor is unknown. Base qualities are not provided; no much larger clone lies one nucleotide away. This sample is part of a study of blood T cell repertoires in COVID-19 (dated by TCRdb to 2018 to 2020). For context, the study as a whole: The collaborator samples originated in the United States, Italy and Spain and spanned the acute and convalescent phases of COVID-19. The repertoires were released in a freely available public database meant as a resource for research on the immune response to SARS-CoV-2. The prospective study material was composed of cDNA or gDNA derived from T cells, B-cell-depleted T cells, or PBMCs. The dataset comprised deeply sampled blood TCRbeta repertoires from subjects exposed to, actively infected with, or recovered from COVID-19. Nearly every sample came with metadata listing a de-identified subject ID, COVID-19 status, age in years and sex. The samples were drawn from the first 160 participants of the ongoing ImmuneRACE study and from some 1,300 subjects provided by 6 global collaborators. Where available, HLA class I and class II types were taken from metadata supplied by the sample provider and were not determined by assay-based typing. The investigation overall reported the following: Clinical and demographic metadata were provided uncurated, with the amount varying by source and participant.

The immunoSEQ Assay, a bias-controlled multiplex PCR, was used to amplify TCRbeta CDR3 regions from genomic DNA. In the original analysis: The number of nucleated cells in each sample was estimated by amplification of reference gene primers within the assay. Sequence reads were collapsed and filtered to measure the absolute abundance of every unique TCRbeta CDR3 rearrangement. For each sample, productive Simpson clonality was calculated as the square root of Simpson's diversity index across productive rearrangements. Held by TCRdb, this immuneACCESS table contains in-frame sequences only and omits some clones. Under half of the omission traces to an unresolved V gene where checked; the cause of the rest is unknown. The V and J calls and clone size were taken over from that table, and D and trimming were inferred from the DNA. This sample lists around 180,000 clones; roughly three quarters were detected once. Of the sample, around 15% is held by the ten largest clones.

Collaborating institutions collected whole blood in K2EDTA tubes following their own protocols. For TCRbeta analysis, collaborators shipped samples as frozen whole blood, isolated PBMCs, or DNA extracted from either of those sample types. V gives up 1 base and J gives up 1 base, and the segment between their germline ends measures 11 bases. Including the terminal cysteine and phenylalanine, the CDR3 comprises 15 residues. The DNA shown is the 45-base CDR3, in frame from base 1. CDR1 and CDR2 are drawn from the germline V gene (reference sequence): LGHDT, YNNKEL. Sequencing used peripheral blood. The TCR sequence derives from a man aged 55 to 70 with active or convalescent COVID-19. The chain is assembled from TRBV3-1 (or the pseudogene TRBV3-2) and TRBJ2-7, with TRBD1 perhaps the D gene, on 5 matching bases. The DNA sequence is as follows: TGTGCCAGCAGCCAAGGGGGCAGAGTTTCCTACGAGCAGTACTTC. Translated, it reads CASSQGGRVSYEQYF.